The next 28 T cell receptor beta chains were all read from a single sample in a study of glioma-infiltrating T cells. The iRepertoire nested amplicon-rescue multiplex PCR amplified TCR alpha and beta CDR3s from RNA. TCRdb independently ran MiXCR on the multiplex PCR reads; one entry per CDR3 protein. The sample has about 130,000 distinct CDR3 sequences, under 25% seen once. The sequenced sample was glioma tissue, nonneoplastic brain tissue, or PBMCs (not recorded which). The receptors here all came from a human donor with low-grade glioma or glioblastoma, undergoing nonglioma brain surgery, or in good health (not recorded which).

This chain connects TRBV20-1 to TRBJ1-2; 7 positions agree with TRBD1. There are 14 residues in the CDR3. J lost 4 bases, V lost 5 bases, and 10 bases had no gene match. CDR1 and CDR2 from the germline V gene are DFQATT and SNEGSKA (reference sequence). CDR3 DNA: TGCAGTGCTGAGGGCCCTGGACAGGCCTATGGCTACACCTTC. Its translation is CSAEGPGQAYGYTF.

This clonotype was seen more than once but under ten times. V gene TRBV9 combines with J gene TRBJ1-1; D call uncertain. The CDR3 length is 13 residues. CDR1 is SGDLS, CDR2 YYNGEE, per germline. Deletions cut 7 bases from V and 2 bases from J, with 12 bases between. The CDR3 here is CASGKQPNTEAFF. In nucleotides, the CDR3 is TGTGCCAGCGGAAAACAGCCCAACACTGAAGCTTTCTTT.

This clonotype came up a few times. This chain connects TRBV5-1 to TRBJ2-1; D not certain. Per germline, CDR1 SGHRS and CDR2 YFSETQ. This CDR3 spans 16 amino acids. Between the trimmed V and J ends, which lost 0 bases and 8 bases, there was a span of 18 bases. In DNA form, the CDR3 reads TGCGCCAGCAGCTTGGCCCGTTCGAGTCGGTCGGATGAGCAGTTCTTC. Its translation is CASSLARSSRSDEQFF.

Note on this clonotype: One end of the junction does not line up with germline, which may come from a read error. The chain recombines TRBV4-1 with TRBJ2-5; D call uncertain. CDR1 is MGHRA and CDR2 is YSYEKL in the germline V gene. CDR3 length: 14 amino acids. The DNA for the CDR3 is TGCGCCAGCAGACAAGTTGAGCAGCAAGAGACCCAGTACTTC. Encoded protein: CASRQVEQQETQYF.

The sample holds a few counts of this clonotype. This chain connects TRBV29-1 to TRBJ2-1; D might be TRBD1 (8 bases). Germline lookup yields CDR1 SQVTM and CDR2 ANQGSEA. Trimming removed 8 bases from V and 7 bases from J, with 15 bases in between. The CDR3 covers 12 residues. CDR3 loop: CSSDRGGNEQFF. CDR3 DNA: TGCAGCTCAGACAGGGGAGGGAATGAGCAGTTCTTC.

This chain uses TRBV19 with TRBJ2-7, with D possibly matching TRBD1 (6 bases). CDR3 length: 15 amino acids. Trimming pared 5 bases from V and 1 base from J, leaving 15 bases between. Looked up from germline, CDR1 is LNHDA and CDR2 is SQIVND (reference sequence). The CDR3 loop reads CASSYDSTGSYEQYV. The DNA for the CDR3 is TGTGCCAGTAGTTACGACTCGACAGGTTCCTACGAGCAGTACGTC.

Only a few counts were recorded for this clonotype. The rearrangement links TRBV25-1 to TRBJ1-6; D remains unclear. CDR3 length: 13 residues. Trimming removed 8 bases from V and 9 bases from J, with 14 bases in between. CDR1 is MGHDK, CDR2 SYGVNS, per germline. This CDR3 is CASGPRAGSPLHF. CDR3 bases: TGTGCCAGCGGGCCGAGGGCCGGTTCACCCCTCCACTTT.

This clonotype was found many times. The chain uses TRBV24-1 and TRBJ2-3, with 7 bases lining up with TRBD1. The CDR3 loop spans 16 amino acids. Looked up from germline, CDR1 is KGHDR and CDR2 is SFDVKD. V was pared by 7 bases and J by 4 bases, with 13 bases of the junction left unmatched. The CDR3 here is CATSPGLQGDADTQYF. For the CDR3, the DNA is TGTGCCACCAGCCCGGGCCTTCAGGGGGACGCAGATACGCAGTATTTT.

In DNA form, the CDR3 reads TGTGCCAGCAGTTTTTCTCAGATCCAAGAGACCCAGTACTTC. Amino acids: CASSFSQIQETQYF. The chain joins TRBV28 to TRBJ2-5; D not resolved. CDR1 and CDR2 from the germline V gene are MDHEN and SYDVKM. The CDR3 extends over 14 amino acids. With 3 bases removed from V and 1 base from J, the gap between germline ends came to 9 bases.

This clonotype has a handful of counts. V is TRBV20-1 and J is TRBJ2-1; a possible D gene is TRBD2 (6 bases). Trimming removed 5 bases from V and 0 bases from J, with 8 bases in between. The CDR3 consists of 13 residues. CDR1 and CDR2 from the germline V gene are DFQATT and SNEGSKA (reference sequence). As DNA, the CDR3 is TGCAGTGCTGCTAGCGCCTCCTACAATGAGCAGTTCTTC. Residues: CSAASASYNEQFF.

V and J are TRBV11-2 and TRBJ2-3; 14 bases are a match to TRBD2. The CDR3 totals 18 residues. Losses at the gene ends were 4 bases for V and 2 bases for J; bases not matched to a gene: 8. Looked up from germline, CDR1 is SGHAT and CDR2 is FQNNGV. In nucleotides, the CDR3 is TGTGCCAGCAGCTGGGGGACTAGCGGGGGCCCCTTCACAGATACGCAGTATTTT. This gives the protein CASSWGTSGGPFTDTQYF.

The CDR3 bases are TGTGCCAGTAGTAAGGACACAAACTATGGCTACACCTTC. Its translation: CASSKDTNYGYTF. V usage is TRBV19 and J usage is TRBJ1-2; possibly TRBD1 for D (5 bases). The V end was cut by 4 bases, the J end by 2 bases, with 8 bases between. The germline gives CDR1 LNHDA, CDR2 SQIVND (reference sequence). There are 13 residues in the CDR3.

V and J are TRBV20-1 and TRBJ2-5; 11 bases align to TRBD2. Unmatched junction bases numbered 8, after V lost 3 bases and J lost 5 bases. CDR3 length equals 15 residues. Germline V lookup: CDR1 DFQATT, CDR2 SNEGSKA (reference sequence). CDR3 bases: TGCAGTGCTAGTTTAGCGGGGGGGCGTAGGGAGACCCAGTACTTC. Its translation is CSASLAGGRRETQYF.

Ten or more counts support this clonotype. This chain connects TRBV6-1 to TRBJ1-6; TRBD1 aligns across 10 bases. Germline-derived CDR1 and CDR2 are MNHNS and SASEGT. There are 14 residues in the CDR3. Trimming removed 6 bases from V and 8 bases from J; junction bases left unmatched: 4. The CDR3 DNA follows: TGTGCCAGCAGCAGACAGGGGGCTGATTCACCCCTCCACTTT. Its translation is CASSRQGADSPLHF.

In its sample, this clonotype was seen a few times. The chain links TRBV7-9 to TRBJ2-3; D is unclear. The ends were cut back, 1 base at V and 4 bases at J, with 9 bases in the middle. This CDR3 has 14 residues. Germline V gives CDR1 SEHNR, CDR2 FQNEAQ (reference sequence). CDR3 protein: CASSLVPAADTQYF. CDR3 nucleotide sequence: TGTGCCAGCAGCTTAGTGCCAGCCGCAGATACGCAGTATTTT. The full variable domain, rest sourced from reference TRBV7-9 and TRBJ2-3, is DTGVSQNPRHKITKRGQNVTFRCDPISEHNRLYWYRQTLGQGPEFLTYFQNEAQLEKSRLLSDRFSAERPKGSFSTLEIQRTEQGDSAMYLCASSLVPAADTQYFGPGTRLTVL.

The rearrangement joins TRBV14 to TRBJ1-1; possible D gene TRBD1, 5 bases. The CDR3 length is 14 residues. V shed 3 bases and J shed 3 bases, with 11 bases lying between them. Germline CDR1 is SGHDN and CDR2 is FVKESK. The CDR3, as DNA: TGTGCCAGCAGCCAGACCAGGGAGGACACTGAAGCTTTCTTT. Amino acid sequence: CASSQTREDTEAFF.

This clonotype was seen a handful of times. The chain has TRBV7-2 and TRBJ1-2, with 8 bases aligning to TRBD1. The junction had 2 bases not matched to a gene; V was cut back by 6 bases and J by 2 bases. The germline CDR1 and CDR2 sequences are SGHTA and FQGNSA. There are 13 residues in the CDR3. The CDR3 loop is CASRTGVNYGYTF. The CDR3 region has the DNA TGTGCCAGCAGGACAGGGGTGAACTATGGCTACACCTTC.

This clonotype was found a few times. The rearrangement joins TRBV7-2 to TRBJ1-5, with D perhaps TRBD1 (5 bases). Germline V CDR1 and CDR2: SGHTA, FQGNSA. There are 14 residues in the CDR3. V dropped 4 bases and J dropped 8 bases, with 15 bases sitting between them. DNA of the CDR3: TGTGCCAGCAGCTGGCAGGGATCGACCGAGCCCCAGCATTTT. Translating gives CASSWQGSTEPQHF.

The chain joins TRBV6-2 or TRBV6-3 to TRBJ2-3, with TRBD2 matching 8 bases. CDR1 MNHEY and CDR2 SVGEGT come from the germline V gene. The CDR3 is made up of 15 amino acids. V lost 7 bases, J lost 7 bases, and 13 bases stayed unmatched. The DNA of the CDR3 is TGTGCCAGCATAAAAGCGGGGGCCAAACTATATACGCAGTATTTT. Its translation: CASIKAGAKLYTQYF.

This clonotype has more than one count but fewer than ten. The CDR3 bases are TGTGCCACCAGTGATTTGGGCGGTAGCAATCAGCCCCAGCATTTT. Protein sequence: CATSDLGGSNQPQHF. This chain uses TRBV24-1 with TRBJ1-5; no firm D call. V lost 0 bases, J lost 0 bases, and 5 bases lay in between. This CDR3 is built from 15 residues. Germline V gene data show CDR1 as KGHDR and CDR2 as SFDVKD.

The chain links TRBV7-2 to TRBJ2-7; D might be TRBD1 (6 bases). The CDR3 runs to 15 residues. Germline CDR1 reads SGHTA; CDR2 reads FQGNSA. In DNA form, the CDR3 reads TGTGCCAGCAGCCAAGAAGGGGGACCATCCTCCGAGCAGTACGTC. Its protein is CASSQEGGPSSEQYV.

V is TRBV5-1 and J is TRBJ2-4; D is possibly TRBD2 (5 bases). V shed 2 bases and J shed 2 bases, with 8 bases lying between them. The CDR3 is 14 residues long. The germline gives CDR1 SGHRS, CDR2 YFSETQ. The CDR3 DNA reads TGCGCCAGCAGCTTAGGACTCCCCAAAAACATTCAGTACTTC. Amino acid sequence: CASSLGLPKNIQYF.

This rearrangement joins TRBV7-9 to TRBJ1-4; D is perhaps TRBD1 (6 bases). The CDR3 runs 16 residues. The V gene lost 5 bases and the J gene lost 8 bases, with 21 bases spanning the gap. Germline CDR1 and CDR2: SEHNR and FQNEAQ (reference sequence). For the CDR3, the DNA is TGTGCCAGCAGCAAGTACGGGACAAGAGATCGGGAAAAACTGTTTTTT. Its translation: CASSKYGTRDREKLFF.

The rearrangement links TRBV4-3 to TRBJ2-2; 11 bases agree with TRBD2. This CDR3 comprises 16 residues. V was clipped by 7 bases and J by 5 bases; unmatched bases: 9. Germline V gives CDR1 LGHNA, CDR2 YSLEER. CDR3 protein: CASNPERLAGTGELFF. DNA of the CDR3: TGCGCCAGCAACCCCGAGAGACTAGCGGGGACCGGGGAGCTGTTTTTT.

As to this clonotype: This clone may be a read error of a much larger clone one base away. V usage is TRBV20-1 and J usage is TRBJ2-3; TRBD2 matches at 10 bases. The CDR3 is made up of 14 amino acids. The germline V gene has CDR1 DFQATT and CDR2 SNEGSKA (reference sequence). The CDR3 DNA reads as TGCAGTGCCGCGGGACTAGCGAGCAAAGATACGCAGTATTTT. Protein product: CSAAGLASKDTQYF.

Of note for this clonotype: One junction end does not reproduce the germline sequence, and a read error may be involved. This chain uses TRBV6-1 with TRBJ1-5, with 10 positions matching TRBD1. This CDR3 has 14 amino acids. Germline CDR1 is MNHNS and CDR2 is SASEGT. Here the CDR3 DNA reads TGTGCCATCAGTGAGGCGGACAGGGGGCAGCCCCAGCATTTT. It translates to CAISEADRGQPQHF.

As regards this clonotype: It may be a read error: a sequence one base away is much more abundant. The chain couples TRBV14 to TRBJ2-3; TRBD1 is a possible D gene (5 bases). V lost 4 bases to trimming and J lost 1 base, with 18 bases between them. Germline CDR1 and CDR2: SGHDN and FVKESK. The CDR3 length is 17 residues. CDR3 bases: TGTGCCAGCAGCCGGCGCATAGGATGGGGCGGCACAGATACGCAGTATTTT. It translates to CASSRRIGWGGTDTQYF.

This clonotype came up a few times. The chain links TRBV18 to TRBJ1-6, with D maybe TRBD1 (6 bases). This CDR3 region has 15 residues. With 6 bases removed from V and 8 bases from J, the gap between germline ends came to 17 bases. Germline lookup yields CDR1 KGHSH and CDR2 LQKENI. Here the CDR3 DNA reads TGTGCCAGCTCGAGCTGGGGTGAGGGGGATTCACCCCTCCACTTT. It translates to CASSSWGEGDSPLHF.